The T cell receptor (beta chain) under discussion was sequenced for a study of blood T cell repertoires in COVID-19. The wider study: PBMCs, B-cell-depleted T cells, or T cells were the source of the cDNA or gDNA that made up the material.

Germline V CDR1 and CDR2: KGHDR, SFDVKD. The J segment lost 6 bases and the V segment lost 6 bases, leaving 18 bases of the junction unmatched. The CDR3 is made up of 18 amino acids. The method was immunoSEQ multiplex PCR; TCRdb's version includes in-frame clones alone and lacks a portion of them. The table records about 250,000 clones, 75% to 85% of them present only once. The TCR was taken from a human donor in a cohort sampled during active COVID-19. The sample was peripheral blood. The chain is built from TRBV24-1 and TRBJ2-1; TRBD2 agrees at 8 bases. CDR3 sequence reads: CATSSGRLSGRFPNEQFF. DNA of the CDR3: TGTGCCACCAGTTCGGGACGGTTGAGCGGGAGATTTCCCAATGAGCAGTTCTTC.